This TCR beta chain comes out of a study of CD8+ T cells in alopecia areata. At the level of the study: A regimen of oral tofacitinib, 5 to 10 mg twice daily, was given to treated patients. Severity scores in treated patients reflected the percentage of scalp affected. Treatment ran 6 to 18 months, with 6 months of follow-up afterward.

This clone was counted between two and nine times. Treatment indicated: oral pan-JAK inhibitor, 5-10 mg twice daily. The germline CDR1 and CDR2 sequences are SGHTA and FQGNSA. V shed 5 bases and J shed 10 bases, with 12 bases lying between them. The CDR3 is 12 amino acids. It was cDNA, reverse transcribed from extracted RNA, that served as the sequencing template. TCRdb's table, derived via immunoSEQ multiplex PCR, lists solely in-frame clones and lacks some. The sample carries fewer than 250,000 clones, 43% recorded once. Material: CD4+ T cells sorted from blood, obtained at approximately week 36, from a patient treated with tofacitinib. This TCR was recovered from a human donor with alopecia areata. This chain uses TRBV7-2 with TRBJ2-1; possibly TRBD1 for D (5 bases). The CDR3, as DNA: TGTGCCAGCAGCCCCCCAGGACAAGAGCAGTTCTTC. Encoded protein: CASSPPGQEQFF.